This T cell receptor (beta chain) comes out of a study of blood T cell repertoires in COVID-19. Authors' data handling: It was from reference gene primer amplification that nucleated cell counts were estimated. The protocol was immunoSEQ multiplex PCR, while the TCRdb copy is restricted to in-frame clones and leaves out a portion. V and J calls and clone size come straight from that table; D and trimming were deduced from the DNA. The table lists about 220,000 clones, more than 75% of them singletons. The sample taken for sequencing was peripheral blood. The origin of this receptor is a woman in her seventies with COVID-19, enrolled during active disease.

The CDR3 nucleotides read TGTGCCACCCAACTCCAGGACTCTGGAAACACCATATATTTT. This codes for CATQLQDSGNTIYF. The rearrangement uses TRBV19 and TRBJ1-3; no reliable D call. Deletions cut 10 bases from V and 0 bases from J, with 13 bases between. Germline CDR1 and CDR2: LNHDA and SQIVND (reference sequence). The CDR3 consists of 14 residues.